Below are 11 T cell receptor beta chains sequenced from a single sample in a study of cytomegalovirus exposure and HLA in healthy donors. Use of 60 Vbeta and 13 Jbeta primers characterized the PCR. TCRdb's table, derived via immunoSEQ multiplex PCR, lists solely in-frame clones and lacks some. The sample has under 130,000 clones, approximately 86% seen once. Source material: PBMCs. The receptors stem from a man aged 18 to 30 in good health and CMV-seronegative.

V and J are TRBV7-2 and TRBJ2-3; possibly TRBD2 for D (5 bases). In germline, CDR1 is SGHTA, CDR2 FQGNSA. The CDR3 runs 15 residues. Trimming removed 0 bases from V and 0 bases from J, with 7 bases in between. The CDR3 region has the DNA TGTGCCAGCAGCTTAGCGGGAGATAGCACAGATACGCAGTATTTT. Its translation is CASSLAGDSTDTQYF.

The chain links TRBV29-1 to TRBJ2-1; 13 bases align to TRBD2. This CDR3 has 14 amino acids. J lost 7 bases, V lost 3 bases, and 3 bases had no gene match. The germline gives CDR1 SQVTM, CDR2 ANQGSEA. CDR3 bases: TGCAGCGTTGACAGGACTAGCGGGAGTAATGAGCAGTTCTTC. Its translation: CSVDRTSGSNEQFF.

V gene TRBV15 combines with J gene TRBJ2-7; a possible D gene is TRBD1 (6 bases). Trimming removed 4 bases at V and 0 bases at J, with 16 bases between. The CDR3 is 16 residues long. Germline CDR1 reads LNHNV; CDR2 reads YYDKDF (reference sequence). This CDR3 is CATSNGQSVTSYEQYF. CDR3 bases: TGTGCCACCAGCAACGGACAGTCAGTCACCTCCTACGAGCAGTACTTC.

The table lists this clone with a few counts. The CDR3 DNA reads as TGTGCCAGCAGCGAAAACAGGGGATTCCACGAGCAGTACTTC. This codes for CASSENRGFHEQYF. The chain is built from TRBV11-2 and TRBJ2-7; TRBD1 matches at 7 bases. CDR3 size: 14 residues. Germline-derived CDR1 and CDR2 are SGHAT and FQNNGV. V shed 5 bases, J shed 5 bases, and the junction held 9 bases outside the gene matches.

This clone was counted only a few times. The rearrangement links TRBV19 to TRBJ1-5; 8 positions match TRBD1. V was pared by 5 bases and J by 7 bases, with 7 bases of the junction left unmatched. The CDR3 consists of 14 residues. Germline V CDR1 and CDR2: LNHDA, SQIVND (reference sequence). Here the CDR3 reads CASSAGGEGQPQHF. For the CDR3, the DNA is TGTGCCAGTAGTGCAGGGGGCGAGGGGCAGCCCCAGCATTTT.

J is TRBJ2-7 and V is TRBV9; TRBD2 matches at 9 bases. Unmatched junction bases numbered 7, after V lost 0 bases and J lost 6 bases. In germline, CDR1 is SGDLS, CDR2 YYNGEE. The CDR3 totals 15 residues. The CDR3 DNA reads TGTGCCAGCAGCGTAGAAGGAGCGGGAGGCGGCGAGCAGTACTTC. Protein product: CASSVEGAGGGEQYF.

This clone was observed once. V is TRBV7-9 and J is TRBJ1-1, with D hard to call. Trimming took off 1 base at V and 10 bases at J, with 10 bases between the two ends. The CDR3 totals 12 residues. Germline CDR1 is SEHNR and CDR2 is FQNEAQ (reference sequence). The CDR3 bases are TGTGCCAGCAGCTTAGTAGATTTTGGAGCTTTCTTT. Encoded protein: CASSLVDFGAFF.

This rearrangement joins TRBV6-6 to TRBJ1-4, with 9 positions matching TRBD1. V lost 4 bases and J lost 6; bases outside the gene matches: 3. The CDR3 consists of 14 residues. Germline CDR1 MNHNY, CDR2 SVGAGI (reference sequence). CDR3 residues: CASSLRQGDEKLFF. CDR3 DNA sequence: TGTGCCAGCAGTTTAAGACAGGGGGATGAAAAACTGTTTTTT.

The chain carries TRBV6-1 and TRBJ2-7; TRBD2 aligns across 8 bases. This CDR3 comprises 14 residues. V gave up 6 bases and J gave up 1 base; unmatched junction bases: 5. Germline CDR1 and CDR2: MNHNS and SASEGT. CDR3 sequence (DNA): TGTGCCAGCAGCCAAACTAGCGGATCCTACGAGCAGTACTTC. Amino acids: CASSQTSGSYEQYF.

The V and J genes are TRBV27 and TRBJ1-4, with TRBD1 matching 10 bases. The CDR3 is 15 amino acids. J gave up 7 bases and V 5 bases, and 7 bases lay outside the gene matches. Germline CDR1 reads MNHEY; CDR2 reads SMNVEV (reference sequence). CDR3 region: CASSPRQGAGEKLFF. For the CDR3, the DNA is TGTGCCAGCAGTCCTCGACAGGGGGCGGGTGAAAAACTGTTTTTT.

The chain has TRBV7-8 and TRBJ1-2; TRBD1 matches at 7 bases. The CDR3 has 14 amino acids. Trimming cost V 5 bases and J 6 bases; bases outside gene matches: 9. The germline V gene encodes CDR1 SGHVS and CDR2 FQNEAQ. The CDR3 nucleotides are TGTGCCAGCAGCCTAGGGGGCGCAGGGGATGGCTACACCTTC. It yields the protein CASSLGGAGDGYTF.